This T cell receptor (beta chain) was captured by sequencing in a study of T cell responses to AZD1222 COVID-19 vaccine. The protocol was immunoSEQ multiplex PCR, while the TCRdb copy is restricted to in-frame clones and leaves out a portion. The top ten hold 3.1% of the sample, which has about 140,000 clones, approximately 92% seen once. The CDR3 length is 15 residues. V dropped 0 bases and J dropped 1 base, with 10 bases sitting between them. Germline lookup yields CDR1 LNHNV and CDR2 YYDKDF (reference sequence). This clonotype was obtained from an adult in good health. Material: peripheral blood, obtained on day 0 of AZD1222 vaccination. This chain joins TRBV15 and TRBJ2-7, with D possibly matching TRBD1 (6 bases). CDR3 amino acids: CATSRDMRGSYEQYF. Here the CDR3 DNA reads TGTGCCACCAGCAGAGATATGAGGGGGTCCTACGAGCAGTACTTC.